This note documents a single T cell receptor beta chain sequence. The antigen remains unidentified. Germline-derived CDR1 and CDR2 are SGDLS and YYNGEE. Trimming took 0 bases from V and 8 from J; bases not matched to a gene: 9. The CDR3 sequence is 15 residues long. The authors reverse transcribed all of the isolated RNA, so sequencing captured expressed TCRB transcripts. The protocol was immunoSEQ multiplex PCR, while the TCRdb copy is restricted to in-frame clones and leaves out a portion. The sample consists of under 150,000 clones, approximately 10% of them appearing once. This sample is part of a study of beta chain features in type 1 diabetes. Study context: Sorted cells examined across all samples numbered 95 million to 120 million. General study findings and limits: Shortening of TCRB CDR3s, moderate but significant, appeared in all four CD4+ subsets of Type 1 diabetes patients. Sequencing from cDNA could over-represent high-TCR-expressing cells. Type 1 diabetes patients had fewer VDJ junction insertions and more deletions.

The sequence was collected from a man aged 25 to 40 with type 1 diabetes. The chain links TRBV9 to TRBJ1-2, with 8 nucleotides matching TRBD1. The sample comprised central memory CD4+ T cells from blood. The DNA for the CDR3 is TGTGCCAGCAGCGTAGCTAGTGGACAGGGCATGGGCTACACCTTC. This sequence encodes CASSVASGQGMGYTF. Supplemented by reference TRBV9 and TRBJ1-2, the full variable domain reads DSGVTQTPKHLITATGQRVTLRCSPRSGDLSVYWYQQSLDQGLQFLIQYYNGEERAKGNILERFSAQQFPDLHSELNLSSLELGDSALYFCASSVASGQGMGYTFGSGTRLTVV.